These 9 T cell receptor beta chains share one sample of origin, sequenced in a study of ipilimumab plus nivolumab after autologous stem cell transplantation. TCRdb keeps only in-frame clones here, not all; method: immunoSEQ multiplex PCR. In the table there are 77,000 or so clones, under 85% of which are singletons. This material consisted of PBMCs, taken in a trial of ipilimumab plus nivolumab as post-transplant consolidation. The receptors here all came from a male donor with diffuse large B-cell lymphoma.

The rearrangement joins TRBV11-2 to TRBJ2-5; 7 nucleotides line up with TRBD2. V trimming: 4 bases; J trimming: 5 bases; junction bases outside the gene matches: 7. Looked up from germline, CDR1 is SGHAT and CDR2 is FQNNGV. The CDR3 is made up of 14 amino acids. The CDR3: CASSSGGGIETQYF. For the CDR3, the DNA is TGTGCCAGCAGCTCAGGCGGGGGTATTGAGACCCAGTACTTC.

The CDR3: CASSSYREIYGYTF. As DNA, the CDR3 is TGTGCCAGCAGCTCCTACAGAGAAATCTATGGCTACACCTTC. The rearrangement links TRBV7-2 to TRBJ1-2; D is ambiguous. Germline-derived CDR1 and CDR2 are SGHTA and FQGNSA. There are 14 residues in the CDR3. V was cut by 4 bases and J by 4 bases, with 13 bases left in between.

The chain combines TRBV6-5 with TRBJ1-1; no definite D call. Trimming pared 0 bases from V and 5 bases from J, leaving 10 bases between. The CDR3 has 14 amino acids. CDR1 is MNHEY and CDR2 is SVGAGI in the germline V gene. DNA of the CDR3: TGTGCCAGCAGTTACTCTGGAGGCGGAACTGAAGCTTTCTTT. Its translation: CASSYSGGGTEAFF.

On this clone itself: This same CDR3 is encoded by further DNA sequences in the sample. The chain employs TRBV14 and TRBJ2-2; no reliable D call. This CDR3 has 14 amino acids. The germline V gene encodes CDR1 SGHDN and CDR2 FVKESK. Trimming left V 1 base short and J 3 bases short, with 6 bases between. Written as DNA, the CDR3 is TGTGCCAGCAGCCAAGGCAGGTACACCGGGGAGCTGTTTTTT. Its protein product is CASSQGRYTGELFF.

The V and J genes are TRBV6-5 and TRBJ1-1; 7 bases are shared with TRBD1. Trimming removed 0 bases from V and 3 bases from J; junction bases left unmatched: 7. The CDR3 is 16 residues long. Germline V gene lookup returns CDR1 MNHEY and CDR2 SVGAGI. For the CDR3, the DNA is TGTGCCAGCAGTTACTCGCCGACAGGGAGGGACACTGAAGCTTTCTTT. This codes for CASSYSPTGRDTEAFF.

This rearrangement joins TRBV14 to TRBJ1-1; D ambiguous. Trimming cost V 4 bases and J 1 base, with 7 bases left between them. The CDR3 runs 13 residues. The germline CDR1 and CDR2 sequences are SGHDN and FVKESK. DNA for the CDR3: TGTGCCAGCAGCCGGCAGACGAACACTGAAGCTTTCTTT. Translating it yields CASSRQTNTEAFF.

This chain joins TRBV2 and TRBJ2-6, with 7 bases that match TRBD1. The germline V gene has CDR1 SNHLY and CDR2 FYNNEI. The junction had 13 bases not matched to a gene; V was cut back by 3 bases and J by 2 bases. This CDR3 is built from 19 residues. The CDR3 spells CASSDTTGTDFAGANVLTF. CDR3 coding DNA: TGTGCCAGCAGTGATACGACCGGGACAGATTTCGCTGGGGCCAACGTCCTGACTTTC.

The rearrangement uses TRBV11-2 and TRBJ2-7, with D perhaps matching TRBD1 (5 bases). The CDR3 contains 12 residues. V gave up 3 bases and J gave up 3 bases, with 6 bases separating them. CDR1 and CDR2 (germline): SGHAT, FQNNGV. The CDR3 nucleotides read TGTGCCAGCAGCTTCCAGGGCTACGAGCAGTACTTC. This translates into CASSFQGYEQYF. Drawing the rest from reference TRBV11-2 and TRBJ2-7, the complete variable domain is EAGVAQSPRYKIIEKRQSVAFWCNPISGHATLYWYQQILGQGPKLLIQFQNNGVVDDSQLPKDRFSAERLKGVDSTLKIQPAKLEDSAVYLCASSFQGYEQYFGPGTRLTVT.

V gene TRBV10-3 combines with J gene TRBJ2-1, with 11 bases aligning to TRBD2. The V and J ends lost 5 bases and 0 bases, in that order; junction bases with no gene match: 3. Germline lookup yields CDR1 ENHRY and CDR2 SYGVKD. There are 16 residues in the CDR3. CDR3: CAISQLAGASYNEQFF. DNA of the CDR3: TGTGCCATCAGTCAACTAGCGGGGGCCTCCTACAATGAGCAGTTCTTC.